This T cell receptor beta chain was sequenced in a study of blood T cell repertoires in COVID-19. In the study overall: T cells, B-cell-depleted T cells, or PBMCs supplied cDNA or gDNA.

Authors' analysis steps: Reference gene primer amplification gave estimated nucleated cell counts. Sequenced by immunoSEQ multiplex PCR; TCRdb stores in-frame clones only, minus some. V and J calls plus clone size are reproduced from that table; the DNA served to infer D and trimming. The profile shows 150,000 to 180,000 clones, 70% to 90% of them singletons. Germline V lookup: CDR1 SGHNT, CDR2 YENEEA. This CDR3 spans 12 amino acids. Trimming stripped 8 bases from V and 0 bases from J, with 8 bases between. The rearrangement joins TRBV11-3 to TRBJ2-7, with D possibly being TRBD1 (6 bases). This receptor was taken from a man between 60 and 70 years old with COVID-19, enrolled during active disease. Material: peripheral blood. The CDR3 DNA sequence: TGTGCCAGCCGGGACAACTCCTACGAGCAGTACTTC. Protein sequence: CASRDNSYEQYF.